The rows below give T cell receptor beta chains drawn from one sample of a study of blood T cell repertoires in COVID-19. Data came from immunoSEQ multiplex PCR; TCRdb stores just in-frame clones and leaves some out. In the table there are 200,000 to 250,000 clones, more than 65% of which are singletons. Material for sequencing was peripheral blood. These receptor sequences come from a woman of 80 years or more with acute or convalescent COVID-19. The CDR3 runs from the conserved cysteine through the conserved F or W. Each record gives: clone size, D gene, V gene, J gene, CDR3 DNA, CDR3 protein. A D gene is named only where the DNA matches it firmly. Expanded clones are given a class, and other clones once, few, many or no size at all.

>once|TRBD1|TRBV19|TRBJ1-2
TGTGCCAGTAGTATCGACAGGGGGTATGGCTACACCTTC
CASSIDRGYGYTF
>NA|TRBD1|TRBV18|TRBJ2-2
TGTGCCAGCTCACCAGGGACAGGTGCCACCGGGGAGCTGTTTTTT
CASSPGTGATGELFF
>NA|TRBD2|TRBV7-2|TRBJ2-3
TGTGCCAGCAGCTTAGTAGGGACTAGCGGAACAGATACGCAGTATTTT
CASSLVGTSGTDTQYF
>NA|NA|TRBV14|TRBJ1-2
TGTGCCAGCAGCCAAGCTGGTACGACGGGCTATGGCTACACCTTC
CASSQAGTTGYGYTF
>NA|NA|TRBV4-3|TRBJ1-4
TGCGCCAGCAGCCAAGTCCCAGGATCTAATGAAAAACTGTTTTTT
CASSQVPGSNEKLFF
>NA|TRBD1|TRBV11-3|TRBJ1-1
TGTGCCAGCAGCCCCAGACAGGGGGTAGAAGCTTTCTTT
CASSPRQGVEAFF
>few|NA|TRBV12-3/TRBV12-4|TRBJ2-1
TGTGCCAGCAGTTACAGCTGGCCTCGGCAGTTCTTC
CASSYSWPRQFF
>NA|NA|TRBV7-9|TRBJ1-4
TGTGCCAGCAGTCCGCTCAGTGCAACTAATGAAAAACTGTTTTTT
CASSPLSATNEKLFF
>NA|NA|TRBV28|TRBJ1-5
TGTGCCAGCAGTTTTAGGCAGGGGAGCGGGCCCCAGCATTTT
CASSFRQGSGPQHF
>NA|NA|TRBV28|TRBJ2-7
TGTGCCAGCACCCCGGGACACTCCTACGAGCAGTACTTC
CASTPGHSYEQYF
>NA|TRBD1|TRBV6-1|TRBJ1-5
TGTGCCAGCAGTGAATTGGAAGGGGGCTTTCAGCCCCAGCATTTT
CASSELEGGFQPQHF
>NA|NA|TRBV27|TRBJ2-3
TGTGCCAGCAGTTCCCCCTTAGGGGGGGGGTTCACAGATACGCAGTATTTT
CASSSPLGGGFTDTQYF
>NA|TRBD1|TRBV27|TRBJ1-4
TGTGCCAGCAGTCTAATGACAGGGGCGGAGGAAAAACTGTTTTTT
CASSLMTGAEEKLFF
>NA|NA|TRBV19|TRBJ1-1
TGTGCCAGTAGTTATTTCGCTGAAGCTTTCTTT
CASSYFAEAFF
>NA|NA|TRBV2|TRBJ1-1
TGTGCCAGCAATGTGGGGGGAGGCACTGAAGCTTTCTTT
CASNVGGGTEAFF